Here is one T cell receptor beta chain with its context. Sequencing used immunoSEQ multiplex PCR; TCRdb keeps in-frame clones, though not all of them. The table lists around 120,000 clones, more than 80% of them singletons, with about 30% in the top ten. From germline, CDR1 is SGDLS and CDR2 YYNGEE. The CDR3 sequence is 15 residues long. J lost 5 bases, V lost 0 bases, and 3 bases had no gene match. The sample belongs to a study of blood T cell repertoires in COVID-19. Study-wide context: COVID-19 samples collected from the United States, Italy and Spain covered acute and convalescent phases. The analysed material was cDNA or gDNA that came from T cells, B-cell-depleted T cells, or PBMCs.

The receptor comes from a woman older than 75 with acute or convalescent COVID-19. The sequencing sample was made of peripheral blood. The V and J genes are TRBV9 and TRBJ2-2; 8 positions match TRBD2. CDR3 nucleotides: TGTGCCAGCAGCGTAGCGGGGGGGCCTACCGGGGAGCTGTTTTTT. Its protein product is CASSVAGGPTGELFF.